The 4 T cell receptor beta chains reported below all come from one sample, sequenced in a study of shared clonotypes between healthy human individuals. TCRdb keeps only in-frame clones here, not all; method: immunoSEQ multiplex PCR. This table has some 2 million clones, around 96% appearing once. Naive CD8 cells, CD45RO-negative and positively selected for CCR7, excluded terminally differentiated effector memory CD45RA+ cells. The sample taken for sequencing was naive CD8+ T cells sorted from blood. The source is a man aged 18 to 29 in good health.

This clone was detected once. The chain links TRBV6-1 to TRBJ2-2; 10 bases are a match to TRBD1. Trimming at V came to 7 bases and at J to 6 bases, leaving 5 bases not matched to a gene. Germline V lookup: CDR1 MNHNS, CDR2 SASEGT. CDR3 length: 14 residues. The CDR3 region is CASTRDRGAGELFF. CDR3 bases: TGTGCCAGCACCAGGGACAGGGGTGCCGGGGAGCTGTTTTTT.

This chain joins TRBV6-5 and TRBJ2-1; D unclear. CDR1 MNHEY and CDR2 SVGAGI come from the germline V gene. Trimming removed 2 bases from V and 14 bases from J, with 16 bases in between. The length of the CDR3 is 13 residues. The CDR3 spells CASSYLPEAAEFF. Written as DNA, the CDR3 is TGTGCCAGCAGTTACCTACCCGAGGCGGCGGAGTTCTTC.

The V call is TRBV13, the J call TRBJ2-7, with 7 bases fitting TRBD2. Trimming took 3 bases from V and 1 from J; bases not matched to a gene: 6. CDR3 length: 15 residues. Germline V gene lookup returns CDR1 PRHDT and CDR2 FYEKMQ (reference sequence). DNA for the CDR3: TGTGCCAGCAGCTTTGGGGGGGAACTTTCCTACGAGCAGTACTTC. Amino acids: CASSFGGELSYEQYF. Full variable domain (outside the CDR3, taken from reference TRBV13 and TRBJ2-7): AAGVIQSPRHLIKEKRETATLKCYPIPRHDTVYWYQQGPGQDPQFLISFYEKMQSDKGSIPDRFSAQQFSDYHSELNMSSLELGDSALYFCASSFGGELSYEQYFGPGTRLTVT.

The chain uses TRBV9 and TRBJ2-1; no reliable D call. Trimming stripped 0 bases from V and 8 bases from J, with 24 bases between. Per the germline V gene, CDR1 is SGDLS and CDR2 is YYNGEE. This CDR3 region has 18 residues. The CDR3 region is CASSVDPGAPSAWDEQFF. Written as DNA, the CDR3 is TGTGCCAGCAGCGTAGACCCCGGAGCTCCTTCCGCATGGGATGAGCAGTTCTTC.